This record concerns one T cell receptor (beta chain) sequence. This receptor's antigen is unknown. Base qualities are missing; no much larger clone stands one base away. This record belongs to a study of blood T cells in healthy people across ages (dated by TCRdb to between 2015 and 2017). Broadly, across the study: In model experiments, template switching captured about one uniquely barcoded TCR beta cDNA molecule for every two T cells. The donors were split into four age groups: young (average about 16 years), middle-aged (nearly 40), aged (about 56) and long-lived (roughly 80). To avoid experimental bias, donors of different ages were distributed randomly across sequencing lanes. The study analyzed two additional independent replicas of 1 million unique cDNA reads from the same blood draw for two donors, one aged 18 to 30 and one aged 80 or older. Age-related changes in TCR beta repertoire diversity were measured in the study by deep sequencing normalized with unique cDNA molecular identifiers.

The method behind the library was 5' RACE. Instrument used: Illumina HiSeq 2500. A second roughly 6 to 12 cycle PCR used a sample-barcoded 5' primer and a J-beta primer mix. A template-switch 5' adaptor carrying 12 random nucleotides introduced a unique molecular identifier onto each TCR beta cDNA molecule. Each sample yielded at least 3 million CDR3-containing paired-end reads. First-strand cDNA synthesis was performed from all RNA using the Mint cDNA synthesis kit, with priming by a TRBC-specific oligonucleotide. Following uracil-DNA glycosylase treatment, all cDNA underwent a first 18-cycle PCR with the universal primers M1SS and BC2_uni_R. In the authors' own workflow: For normalization, 1 million high-quality reads, each with a distinct molecular identifier, were randomly selected from each sample. Reads with shared molecular identifiers were discarded instead of being binned into consensus sequences. MiTCR, set to a Q25 quality threshold and the strictest error-elimination algorithm, was used for CDR3 identification, clonotype clustering and error correction. Lower-bound total TCR beta diversity was estimated with a nonparametric unseen species model using Euler transformation. The public sequencing data were trimmed at Q25 with fastp and processed into clonotypes with MiXCR by TCRdb, which kept only in-frame beta chains. Under each unique CDR3 protein, matching rows form one entry showing the most common genes and DNA. None of the V and J calls come from the authors' own analysis; TCRdb made them. The sample table contains more than 650,000 distinct CDR3 sequences; only one count was recorded for about a fifth of them. Around a fifth of the sample is taken by the ten largest.

What the authors observed across the whole study: Because the CMV infection status of the donors was unknown, age-related changes in expanded clonotypes may potentially have been confounded. As age increased, observed TCR beta diversity per million T cells dropped in a roughly linear way, and a significant reduction was already evident by age about 40. Total diversity estimates from one million sequenced T cells were considered lower bounds and underestimates. Since profiling was done on bulk unsorted PBMCs, naive and antigen-experienced compartments could not be conclusively compared. Compared with the aged group, the long-lived group had more naive CD4+ T cells, fewer expanded clones and increased TCR diversity, a pattern suggesting age selection. The percentage of naive T cells measured by flow cytometry correlated strongly with observed TCR beta diversity.

The junction shows trimming of 5 bases on V and 5 bases on J, plus 9 bases between the germline ends. From the cysteine through the phenylalanine, the CDR3 covers 11 amino acids. The entry retains the CDR3 DNA only, 33 bases that are in frame from base 1. CDR1 and CDR2, per the germline V gene, are SQVTM and ANQGSEA. Systemically healthy Caucasian individuals from Russia, some 38 in total and aged about 6 to 100 years, were included as donors. Around 10 milliliters of peripheral blood were collected from each donor into EDTA-treated Vacutainer tubes. Ficoll-Paque density-gradient centrifugation was used to isolate PBMCs, with at least 7 million per sample. Trizol reagent was used to extract total RNA from PBMCs, with at least 5 micrograms per sample. For every donor, flow cytometry on a PBMC aliquot measured the percentage of naive CD45RAhigh/CD27high T cells.

This receptor was obtained from an older man in good health. Sequenced material: blood. The V and J genes are TRBV29-1 and TRBJ2-5, with the D gene call left open. The nucleotides are TGCAGCGTTCGAACCCGGGAGACCCAGTACTTC. This gives the protein CSVRTRETQYF.